This T cell receptor (beta chain) was identified during a study of blood T cells in healthy people across ages. In the study overall: About one barcoded TCR beta cDNA was captured per two T cells.

Trimming shortened V by 3 bases and J by 9 bases, and 12 bases separated the two germline ends. The CDR3 length is 13 residues. This clonotype has just a few counts. A sample-barcoded 5' primer and a J-beta primer mix were used in a second PCR of about 7 to 12 cycles. A single record per CDR3 protein comes from TCRdb applying MiXCR to the 5' RACE reads. The table includes about 1,800,000 distinct CDR3 sequences, roughly 30% detected once. Drawing of peripheral blood yielded 8.5 to 10 milliliters from each donor. The source material was blood. The clonotype originates from a woman aged 30 to 39 in good health. The genes are TRBV12-3 or TRBV12-4 and TRBJ2-1, with a weak D call TRBD1 (5 bases). CDR3 nucleotide sequence: TGTGCCAGCAGTTTTTCAGGGAACCCTGAGCAGTTCTTC. It encodes CASSFSGNPEQFF.